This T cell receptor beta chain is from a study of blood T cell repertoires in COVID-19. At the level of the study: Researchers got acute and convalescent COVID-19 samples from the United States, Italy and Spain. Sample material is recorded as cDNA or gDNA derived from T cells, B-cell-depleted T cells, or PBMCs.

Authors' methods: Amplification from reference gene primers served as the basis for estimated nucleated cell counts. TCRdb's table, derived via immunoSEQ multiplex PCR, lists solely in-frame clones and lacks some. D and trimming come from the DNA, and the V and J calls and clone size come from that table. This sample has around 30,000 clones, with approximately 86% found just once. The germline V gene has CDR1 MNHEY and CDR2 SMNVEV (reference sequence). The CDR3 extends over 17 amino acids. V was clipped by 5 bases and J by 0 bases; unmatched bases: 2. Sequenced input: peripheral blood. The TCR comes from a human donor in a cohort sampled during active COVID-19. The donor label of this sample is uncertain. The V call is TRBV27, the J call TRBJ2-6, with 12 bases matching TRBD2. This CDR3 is CASSKTSGSSGANVLTF. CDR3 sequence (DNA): TGTGCCAGCAGTAAGACTAGCGGGAGCTCTGGGGCCAACGTCCTGACTTTC.